Sequencing of this T cell receptor (beta chain) was carried out in a study of T cell responses to AZD1222 COVID-19 vaccine (dated by TCRdb to about 2021). About the study as a whole: A total of more than 230 trial participants underwent TCR sequencing, of whom under 220 had received two doses of AZD1222 and approximately 25 had received two doses of the MenACWY control vaccine. Trial participants were enrolled by age into subgroups of 18-55, 56-69 and 70-plus years, and around 150, 28 and 57 TCR-sequenced participants, respectively, were included in these subgroups.

Explained via the paper, the time point label denotes: about 28 days (+/-7) after the second vaccine dose. In light of the paper, this sample's treatment or condition label describes: meningococcal conjugate vaccine given as trial control. The vaccinee samples were drawn from two UK trials, COV001 and COV002, one of which was a single-blind randomized controlled phase 2/3 trial testing AZD1222 (ChAdOx1 nCoV-19) in healthy adults. Trial participant PBMC samples were collected at day 0 and day 28 after the second dose for TCRbeta chain sequencing. What the study reported, not specific to this receptor: The whole spike protein was spanned by vaccine-associated CD4 TCRs, and dominant responses were seen in regions 160-218 and 743-854. After two AZD1222 doses, both the breadth and the depth of spike-specific TCRs were significantly higher than at day 0 and than in MenACWY recipients. Conclusions about previously exposed vaccinees are limited, since just a handful of AZD1222 recipients were seropositive for SARS-CoV-2 at baseline. In the small 56-69-year group, the increase in depth fell short of significance, most likely because of low power. No day 14 peak-response samples were available, so repertoires were characterized only after the peak T cell response. Reportedly, close to half of the unique spike-specific TCRs recognized epitopes lying outside the regions that are mutated in the B.1.351 and B.1.1.7 variants. Participants were mostly white British, with more females than males. The authors suggested clonal diversity may have been underestimated.

As to this clone: Its antigen target is currently unknown. Base-call qualities are not available, and no considerably larger clone is one nucleotide away.

The CDR3 regions of human TCRbeta chains were analyzed by immunosequencing. Under the source paper's analysis protocol: TCRs in the repertoires were compared against a reference library of SARS-CoV-2-specific TCRs that had been generated with the MIRA antigen-specificity platform. Breadth was defined as the fraction of unique TCRs that were SARS-CoV-2-associated, and depth was defined as the fraction of total T cells that were SARS-CoV-2-associated. Each spike-specific TCR was assigned to its reactive spike region and to a CD4 or CD8 class using the MIRA data. Log10-transformed breadth and depth values were compared by one-way ANOVA with Sidak's multiple comparisons tests. TCRdb took over this immuneACCESS table, retaining in-frame rearrangements with V and J assigned. Such tables are incomplete; in checked studies, under half of the missing clones stem from an unresolved V gene, and the remainder is unexplained. V and J calls and clone size follow that table, whereas D and trimming were derived from the DNA. A total of approximately 70,000 clones appear in this sample, around 90% of them only once. The ten largest clones take up around 4.4% of the sample.

Unmatched junction bases come to 2, with V trimmed by 5 bases and J by 3 bases. The CDR3 goes from the cysteine to the phenylalanine over 15 residues. Just CDR3 DNA is preserved here, 45 bases in frame from base 1. Looking up the germline V gene yields CDR1 SGHVS and CDR2 FNYEAQ. The sequencing here drew on peripheral blood, taken 28 days after the second dose of the MenACWY control vaccine. The chain is assembled from TRBV7-6 and TRBJ2-2, and 11 junction bases match TRBD1. The TCR originated in an adult who received the MenACWY meningococcal vaccine as a control. Here the CDR3 is given as CASSPGQGDTGELFF. In nucleotides, the sequence is TGTGCCAGCAGCCCGGGACAGGGGGACACCGGGGAGCTGTTTTTT.